This TCR beta chain was found in a study of technical replicates of blood from a few donors. Sequencing was performed with immunoSEQ multiplex PCR; in TCRdb, only in-frame clones are kept and a portion is missing. The sample has some 12,000 clones, roughly nine tenths seen once. This CDR3 comprises 13 residues. The germline gives CDR1 SGHNT, CDR2 YYREEE (reference sequence). V lost 0 bases to trimming and J lost 8 bases, with 9 bases between them. This receptor was identified in a human donor in good health. The rearrangement joins TRBV5-4 to TRBJ2-1; D ambiguous. Sequencing was performed on PBMCs. In DNA form, the CDR3 reads TGTGCCAGCAGCTTGGAAAATCTCGATGAGCAGTTCTTC. Amino acid sequence: CASSLENLDEQFF.